One sample yielded the 17 T cell receptor beta chains listed below, sequenced in a study of OX40 agonist ivuxolimab in advanced cancers. The assay was immunoSEQ multiplex PCR, and TCRdb's table has in-frame clones only and misses some. Of 35,000 to 50,000 clones in the sample, approximately 84% were seen once. The specimen comprised CD4+ or CD8+ T cells sorted from blood, sampled in a trial of the OX40 agonist ivuxolimab. The source is an adult with an advanced solid tumor such as melanoma, head and neck, liver or kidney cancer.

The genes are TRBV27 and TRBJ1-1, with 7 bases that match TRBD1. The V and J ends lost 3 bases and 5 bases, in that order; junction bases with no gene match: 3. Germline V gene lookup returns CDR1 MNHEY and CDR2 SMNVEV (reference sequence). The CDR3 sequence is 13 residues long. The CDR3 DNA is TGTGCCAGCAGTTTGACAGGGTGGACTGAAGCTTTCTTT. It is translated as CASSLTGWTEAFF.

J is TRBJ2-5 and V is TRBV2; 9 nucleotides line up with TRBD2. The germline V gene encodes CDR1 SNHLY and CDR2 FYNNEI. V shed 3 bases, J shed 2 bases, and the junction held 4 bases outside the gene matches. This CDR3 has 15 amino acids. The CDR3 nucleotides read TGTGCCAGCAGTGAGTTTCTAGCGGGGCAAGAGACCCAGTACTTC. It encodes CASSEFLAGQETQYF.

V gene TRBV7-3 combines with J gene TRBJ2-3; 9 bases match TRBD2. J lost 5 bases, V lost 2 bases, and 2 bases had no gene match. The CDR3 covers 14 residues. The germline gives CDR1 SGHTA, CDR2 FQGTGA. CDR3 protein: CASSLAGGGDTQYF. The CDR3 bases are TGTGCCAGCAGCTTAGCGGGAGGGGGAGATACGCAGTATTTT.

The table lists this clone with a count of one. The CDR3 sequence: CASEPPGGDSPLHF. CDR3 nucleotides: TGTGCCAGCGAGCCCCCAGGGGGGGATTCACCCCTCCACTTT. The J gene is TRBJ1-6, the V gene TRBV2; 7 bases match TRBD1. The CDR3 consists of 14 residues. CDR1 is SNHLY and CDR2 is FYNNEI in the germline V gene. With 8 bases clipped from V and 8 bases from J, the junction kept 9 bases outside the gene matches.

Only one count was recorded for this clone. A far larger clone lies a single base away; this is likely a read error. The gene calls are TRBV7-9 and TRBJ2-1; 10 bases line up with TRBD2. Germline-derived CDR1 and CDR2 are SEHNR and FQNEAQ (reference sequence). The CDR3 is 16 amino acids. Trimming cost V 4 bases and J 0 bases; bases outside gene matches: 3. DNA for the CDR3: TGTGCCAGCAGCTCGCGGACTAGCGGCTCCTACAATGAGCAGTTCTTC. Translated, it gives CASSSRTSGSYNEQFF.

This rearrangement joins TRBV14 to TRBJ1-1; 8 bases agree with TRBD1. V dropped 3 bases and J dropped 3; count of bases not matched to a gene: 6. Germline-derived CDR1 and CDR2 are SGHDN and FVKESK. The CDR3 has 15 residues. The CDR3, as DNA: TGTGCCAGCAGCCAGCGGACAGGGAGCGACACTGAAGCTTTCTTT. Residues: CASSQRTGSDTEAFF.

The chain employs TRBV2 and TRBJ1-5; D gene uncertain. This CDR3 region has 15 residues. Germline V gene lookup returns CDR1 SNHLY and CDR2 FYNNEI. Trimming cost V 2 bases and J 0 bases, with 8 bases left between them. The CDR3 loop is CASSESRASNQPQHF. In DNA form, the CDR3 reads TGTGCCAGCAGTGAATCTAGGGCTAGCAATCAGCCCCAGCATTTT.

The rearrangement uses TRBV28 and TRBJ2-7; maybe TRBD1 (6 bases). The germline gives CDR1 MDHEN, CDR2 SYDVKM. Trimming left V 4 bases short and J 3 bases short, with 16 bases between. This CDR3 spans 15 amino acids. CDR3: CASSYSRDTSYEQYF. As DNA, the CDR3 is TGTGCCAGCAGTTATTCCCGGGACACAAGCTACGAGCAGTACTTC.

The DNA for the CDR3 is TGCGCCAGCAGCCCCGGGAGGGGGCAGACTGCTAATGAAAAACTGTTTTTT. This encodes CASSPGRGQTANEKLFF. The chain has TRBV4-3 and TRBJ1-4; 7 nucleotides line up with TRBD1. J gave up 3 bases and V 4 bases, and 11 bases lay outside the gene matches. In germline, CDR1 is LGHNA, CDR2 YSLEER. This CDR3 has 17 amino acids.

The chain is built from TRBV10-3 and TRBJ2-3, with 10 bases that match TRBD2. V was clipped by 4 bases and J by 1 base; unmatched bases: 5. The length of the CDR3 is 16 residues. CDR1 is ENHRY, CDR2 SYGVKD, per germline. This CDR3 reads CAISAGSGGGTDTQYF. The DNA of the CDR3 is TGTGCCATCAGTGCGGGGAGCGGGGGGGGCACAGATACGCAGTATTTT.

By its share, this clone is medium-sized. The chain carries TRBV19 and TRBJ2-2; 8 bases match TRBD1. The germline gives CDR1 LNHDA, CDR2 SQIVND (reference sequence). CDR3 length: 15 amino acids. Losses at the gene ends were 6 bases for V and 7 bases for J; bases not matched to a gene: 10. The CDR3 is CASRPPGGESGELFF. CDR3 nucleotide sequence: TGTGCCAGTAGGCCCCCAGGGGGCGAAAGCGGGGAGCTGTTTTTT.

The chain combines TRBV9 with TRBJ1-2; D may be TRBD1 (5 bases). Germline V gene lookup returns CDR1 SGDLS and CDR2 YYNGEE. This CDR3 spans 13 amino acids. Deletions cut 6 bases from V and 3 bases from J, with 12 bases between. Here the CDR3 DNA reads TGTGCCAGCAACAGCGAGGGACACTATGGCTACACCTTC. Translation: CASNSEGHYGYTF.

This chain connects TRBV29-1 to TRBJ2-7; no reliable D call. V was cut by 5 bases and J by 0 bases, with 14 bases left in between. The CDR3 is 14 amino acids. Looked up from germline, CDR1 is SQVTM and CDR2 is ANQGSEA. The CDR3 protein is CSVTSTAFSYEQYF. CDR3 bases: TGCAGCGTTACCTCTACAGCTTTCTCCTACGAGCAGTACTTC.

The chain links TRBV1 to TRBJ1-1. TRBV1 is classified as a pseudogene. The CDR3 extends over 14 amino acids. The CDR3 spells CTSRRSQEGCEAFF. Here the CDR3 DNA reads TGCACCAGCAGACGAAGTCAGGAGGGCTGTGAAGCTTTCTTT.

This chain uses TRBV5-1 with TRBJ2-7; tentatively, D is TRBD2 (6 bases). The CDR3 length is 15 residues. CDR1 and CDR2 (germline): SGHRS, YFSETQ. Trimming pared 0 bases from V and 1 base from J, leaving 11 bases between. The CDR3 DNA is TGCGCCAGCAGCTTGGCCGCGGGATCATCCTACGAGCAGTACTTC. This translates into CASSLAAGSSYEQYF.

The chain recombines TRBV5-4 with TRBJ2-1; 7 positions match TRBD2. V lost 5 bases to trimming and J lost 6 bases; unmatched junction nucleotides: 2. CDR3 length equals 12 residues. The germline V gene encodes CDR1 SGHNT and CDR2 YYREEE (reference sequence). CDR3 sequence reads: CASSPGGNEQFF. In DNA, the CDR3 is TGTGCCAGCAGTCCGGGAGGCAATGAGCAGTTCTTC.

The chain recombines TRBV5-6 with TRBJ1-2; 7 bases map to TRBD1. V lost 4 bases and J lost 8; bases outside the gene matches: 5. The CDR3 runs to 12 residues. Germline V lookup: CDR1 SGHDT, CDR2 YYEEEE. Here the CDR3 DNA reads TGTGCCAGCAGCGACAGGGATTGGGGCTACACCTTC. It is translated as CASSDRDWGYTF.